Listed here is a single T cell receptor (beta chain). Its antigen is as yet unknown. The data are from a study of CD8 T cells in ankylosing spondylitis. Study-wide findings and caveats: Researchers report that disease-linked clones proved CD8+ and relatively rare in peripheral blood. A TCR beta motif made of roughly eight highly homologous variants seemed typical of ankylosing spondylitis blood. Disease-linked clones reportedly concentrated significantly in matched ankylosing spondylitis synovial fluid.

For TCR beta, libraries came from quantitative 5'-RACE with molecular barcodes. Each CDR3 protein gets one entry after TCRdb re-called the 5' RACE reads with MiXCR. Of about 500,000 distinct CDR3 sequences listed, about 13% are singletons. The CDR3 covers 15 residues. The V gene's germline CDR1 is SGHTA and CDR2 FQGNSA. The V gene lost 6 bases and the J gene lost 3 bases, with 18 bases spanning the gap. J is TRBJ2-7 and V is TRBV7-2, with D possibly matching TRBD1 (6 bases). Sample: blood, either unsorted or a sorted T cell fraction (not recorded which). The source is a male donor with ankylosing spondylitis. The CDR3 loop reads CASSPGARQGYEQYF. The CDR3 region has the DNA TGTGCCAGCAGTCCAGGGGCCCGGCAGGGCTACGAGCAGTACTTC. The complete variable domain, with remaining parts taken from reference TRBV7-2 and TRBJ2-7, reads GAGVSQSPSNKVTEKGKDVELRCDPISGHTALYWYRQSLGQGLEFLIYFQGNSAPDKSGLPSDRFSAERTGGSVSTLTIQRTQQEDSAVYLCASSPGARQGYEQYFGPGTRLTVT.